Listed below are T cell receptor beta chains from one sample, sequenced in a study. Each CDR3 protein gets one entry after TCRdb re-called the 5' RACE reads with MiXCR. The sample has approximately 40,000 distinct CDR3 sequences; around 28% are singletons. The material sequenced was tumor-infiltrating memory CD4+ T cells sorted from the breast tumor. Every receptor here comes from a female donor with breast cancer. CDR3s include the opening cysteine and the closing phenylalanine or tryptophan. Each record gives: clone size, V gene, D gene, J gene, CDR3 protein, CDR3 DNA. A D gene is named only where the DNA matches it firmly. Where a row states a size, it is once, few, many or the class of an expanded clone; other rows omit it.

-	TRBV5-1	TRBD2	TRBJ2-2	CASSPRAGGDTGELFF	TGCGCCAGCAGCCCCAGAGCGGGGGGGGACACCGGGGAGCTGTTTTTT
-	TRBV11-1	TRBD1	TRBJ2-1	CASRRRGPLSYNEQFF	TGTGCCAGCAGGCGCAGGGGGCCTCTCTCCTACAATGAGCAGTTCTTC
-	TRBV7-3	TRBD2	TRBJ2-1	CASTRGGPGGEQFF	TGTGCCAGCACCCGCGGCGGACCGGGGGGTGAGCAGTTCTTC
-	TRBV9	TRBD1	TRBJ2-3	CASSPRTGGDTQYF	TGTGCCAGCAGCCCCCGGACAGGGGGAGATACGCAGTATTTT
-	TRBV6-5	-	TRBJ1-1	CASSQGVWNTEAFF	TGTGCCAGCAGTCAAGGAGTGTGGAACACTGAAGCTTTCTTT
few	TRBV20-1	-	TRBJ1-3	CSARDNGSGNTIYF	TGCAGTGCTAGAGATAACGGCTCTGGAAACACCATATATTTT
-	TRBV20-1	-	TRBJ2-7	CSARTSLPPYEQYF	TGCAGTGCTAGAACGAGCCTACCCCCCTACGAGCAGTACTTC
few	TRBV27	TRBD2	TRBJ2-7	CASSLSGGMYEQYF	TGTGCCAGCAGTTTGTCGGGAGGGATGTACGAGCAGTACTTC
many	TRBV5-1	-	TRBJ2-3	CASSSDGDLTDTQYF	TGCGCCAGCAGCTCGGACGGAGACCTTACAGATACGCAGTATTTT
few	TRBV7-6	-	TRBJ2-5	CASSLGTARVETQYF	TGTGCCAGCAGCTTAGGGACTGCCCGCGTGGAGACCCAGTACTTC
-	TRBV3-1	-	TRBJ2-7	CASSKTAAGEQYF	TGTGCCAGCAGCAAAACGGCGGCGGGGGAGCAGTACTTC
few	TRBV12-3/TRBV12-4	-	TRBJ1-2	CASSPGRSYGYTF	TGTGCCAGCAGTCCCGGACGGAGCTATGGCTACACCTTC
-	TRBV20-1	TRBD2	TRBJ2-3	CSASRGRLRDTDTQYF	TGCAGTGCTAGCCGCGGGAGGCTCAGGGACACAGATACGCAGTATTTT
many	TRBV7-2	-	TRBJ2-3	CASSPEYLSTDTQYF	TGTGCCAGCAGCCCAGAATATCTAAGCACAGATACGCAGTATTTT
once	TRBV2	TRBD1	TRBJ2-1	CASRTPGQGVNERFF	TGTGCCAGCCGCACCCCGGGACAGGGAGTCAATGAGCGGTTCTTC
-	TRBV27	-	TRBJ2-3	CASSSLLELSTDTQYF	TGTGCCAGCAGCTCCCTATTAGAGCTTAGCACAGATACGCAGTATTTT
few	TRBV12-3/TRBV12-4	-	TRBJ2-3	CASSNGRLGTDTQYF	TGTGCCAGCAGCAACGGGAGACTCGGCACAGATACGCAGTATTTT
-	TRBV12-3/TRBV12-4	TRBD2	TRBJ2-1	CASSYAGGPPGEQFF	TGTGCCAGCAGTTACGCGGGGGGGCCGCCGGGGGAGCAGTTCTTC